The 14 T cell receptor beta chains below come from one sample, sequenced in a study of blood T cell repertoires in COVID-19. Sequencing used immunoSEQ multiplex PCR; TCRdb keeps in-frame clones, though not all of them. The sample has tens of thousands of clones, 90% seen once; the top ten hold around 1.5%. Sequencing was carried out using peripheral blood. Receptors originate from a human donor with active COVID-19. The donor label of this sample is uncertain.

This clone was seen a single time. The rearrangement joins TRBV7-2 to TRBJ2-5; no clear D. Between the trimmed V and J ends, which lost 2 bases and 5 bases, there was a span of 6 bases. Germline lookup yields CDR1 SGHTA and CDR2 FQGNSA. CDR3 length: 12 residues. CDR3: CASSLQLETQYF. CDR3 sequence (DNA): TGTGCCAGCAGCTTACAACTCGAGACCCAGTACTTC.

The J gene is TRBJ1-5, the V gene TRBV6-5; a possible D gene is TRBD1 (5 bases). Trimming took off 5 bases at V and 0 bases at J, with 8 bases between the two ends. CDR3 length equals 14 residues. Germline CDR1 MNHEY, CDR2 SVGAGI. In DNA form, the CDR3 reads TGTGCCAGCAGTAGACAGAATAGCAATCAGCCCCAGCATTTT. It encodes CASSRQNSNQPQHF.

The genes are TRBV6-5 and TRBJ2-3; 10 bases are shared with TRBD2. The V gene end was trimmed by 3 bases and the J gene end by 6 bases; junction bases not matched to a gene: 6. Germline CDR1 is MNHEY and CDR2 is SVGAGI. This CDR3 is built from 15 residues. CDR3 protein: CASSYSGGRGDTQYF. The DNA for the CDR3 is TGTGCCAGCAGTTATAGCGGGGGGCGTGGGGATACGCAGTATTTT.

The chain links TRBV5-6 to TRBJ2-2, with 9 bases fitting TRBD2. Germline V gene sequence: CDR1 SGHDT, CDR2 YYEEEE. The CDR3 contains 15 residues. After removal of 3 bases from V and 5 bases from J, the junction contained 5 bases not matched to a gene. For the CDR3, the DNA is TGTGCCAGCAGCTGGGGACTAGCTGGGACCGGGGAGCTGTTTTTT. Protein: CASSWGLAGTGELFF.

The chain uses TRBV7-2 and TRBJ2-4; D may be TRBD2 (6 bases). This CDR3 has 16 residues. Germline lookup yields CDR1 SGHTA and CDR2 FQGNSA. V was shortened by 3 bases and J by 0 bases, with 12 bases between the two germline ends. The CDR3 bases are TGTGCCAGCAGCTTGGGGGGAGGATTAGCCAAAAACATTCAGTACTTC. The encoded protein is CASSLGGGLAKNIQYF.

This clone was picked up a small number of times. This rearrangement joins TRBV27 to TRBJ1-3; 11 positions match TRBD1. With V trimmed by 4 bases and J by 3 bases, 8 bases remained unmatched. The CDR3 consists of 17 residues. Per the germline V gene, CDR1 is MNHEY and CDR2 is SMNVEV (reference sequence). CDR3 protein: CASSSGQGARLGNTIYF. CDR3 in DNA: TGTGCCAGCAGTTCCGGACAGGGGGCTAGACTTGGAAACACCATATATTTT.

This clone has only one observation. The DNA for the CDR3 is TGTGCCAGCAGCGACAGGGTTTATGGCTACACCTTC. This codes for CASSDRVYGYTF. This chain links TRBV11-2 with TRBJ1-2; 7 nucleotides line up with TRBD1. V shed 5 bases and J 5 bases; nucleotides not matched to a gene: 2. Per germline, CDR1 SGHAT and CDR2 FQNNGV. The CDR3 runs 12 residues.

This chain connects TRBV19 to TRBJ1-2; maybe TRBD1 (6 bases). Germline lookup yields CDR1 LNHDA and CDR2 SQIVND (reference sequence). V was clipped by 7 bases and J by 6 bases, with 12 bases between them. The CDR3 is 12 amino acids. The CDR3 coding sequence is TGTGCCAGTAAGGGGGTTGGGGATGGCTACACCTTC. It codes for CASKGVGDGYTF.

This rearrangement joins TRBV12-3 or TRBV12-4 to TRBJ2-7; TRBD2 agrees at 8 bases. The CDR3 has 12 residues. V lost 6 bases to trimming and J lost 9 bases; unmatched junction nucleotides: 7. DNA for the CDR3: TGTGCCAGCAGCCCGGGGGGGCAGGGGCAGTACTTC. It specifies CASSPGGQGQYF.

Points on this clone: At one of its ends the junction is not consistent with the germline gene, which may arise from a read error. J is TRBJ1-3 and V is TRBV4-2; possible D gene TRBD1, 5 bases. The germline CDR1 and CDR2 sequences are LGHNA and YNFKEQ. The CDR3 has 14 amino acids. CDR3 amino acids: CASSLDTTDSLVTF. The CDR3, as DNA: TGTGCCAGCAGCCTAGATACGACAGACTCCTTGGTTACTTTT.

This clone is a singleton in its sample. The chain links TRBV27 to TRBJ2-7; 7 nucleotides line up with TRBD2. Losses at the gene ends were 8 bases for V and 1 base for J; bases not matched to a gene: 8. CDR1 and CDR2 (germline): MNHEY, SMNVEV (reference sequence). The CDR3 is made up of 14 amino acids. The CDR3 protein is CASGLGRGSYEQYF. The CDR3 DNA sequence: TGTGCCAGCGGACTAGGAAGGGGATCCTACGAGCAGTACTTC.

The V call is TRBV9, the J call TRBJ2-7; D is possibly TRBD1 (5 bases). The CDR3 has 13 residues. The V gene's germline CDR1 is SGDLS and CDR2 YYNGEE. Trimming stripped 3 bases from V and 6 bases from J, with 13 bases between. The CDR3 sequence: CASSARPGLEQYF. CDR3 DNA sequence: TGTGCCAGCAGCGCTAGACCAGGGCTCGAGCAGTACTTC.

The chain has TRBV19 and TRBJ1-5, with D perhaps TRBD1 (6 bases). Trimming removed 6 bases at V and 5 bases at J, with 14 bases between. The length of the CDR3 is 14 residues. CDR1 and CDR2 (germline): LNHDA, SQIVND (reference sequence). The CDR3 loop reads CASSEGEWDQPQHF. DNA for the CDR3: TGTGCCAGTAGCGAGGGGGAATGGGATCAGCCCCAGCATTTT.

V usage is TRBV15 and J usage is TRBJ2-1; a possible D gene is TRBD1 (6 bases). The CDR3 loop spans 17 amino acids. Germline assignment: CDR1 LNHNV and CDR2 YYDKDF (reference sequence). The V end was cut by 1 base, the J end by 4 bases, with 17 bases between. In DNA form, the CDR3 reads TGTGCCACCAGCAGAGGGGGGACACCGACTCATTACAATGAGCAGTTCTTC. This gives the protein CATSRGGTPTHYNEQFF.